The 10 T cell receptor beta chains below were found in one sample sequenced in a study of early T cells in non-severe SARS-CoV-2 infection. Via MiXCR, TCRdb re-called the 5' RACE reads, giving one row per CDR3 protein. The table has 75,000 or so distinct CDR3 sequences, 13% to 15% seen once. Sequencing input: whole blood. These receptor sequences come from an adult who was a healthcare worker with PCR-confirmed SARS-CoV-2 infection or an uninfected control (not recorded which).

This clonotype was detected a few times. The V gene is TRBV11-2, the J gene TRBJ2-3; TRBD2 aligns across 9 bases. The CDR3 runs 17 residues. The junction had 6 bases not matched to a gene; V was cut back by 1 base and J by 1 base. Looked up from germline, CDR1 is SGHAT and CDR2 is FQNNGV. CDR3 nucleotides: TGTGCCAGCAGCTTAGCCCTTAGCGGGGGAGGCACAGATACGCAGTATTTT. Translating gives CASSLALSGGGTDTQYF.

In its sample, this clonotype was seen a few times. This chain uses TRBV21-1 with TRBJ1-1; the table's D call, TRBD1, was not checked against the DNA. TRBV21-1 is a known pseudogene. This CDR3 has 20 amino acids. The CDR3 coding sequence is TGTGCCAGCAGCAAAGCCCCTTCCTCCGACAGGGGGCCGCTGAACACTGAAGCTTTCTTT. It is translated as CASSKAPSSDRGPLNTEAFF.

This clonotype was observed many times. In DNA form, the CDR3 reads TGTGCCAGCAGTTTAATGACCATACCTCCCGAGCAGTACTTC. Translated: CASSLMTIPPEQYF. This chain uses TRBV28 with TRBJ2-7; D remains ambiguous. Germline lookup yields CDR1 MDHEN and CDR2 SYDVKM. V lost 2 bases and J 6 bases, leaving 14 bases between the germline ends. This CDR3 has 14 amino acids.

The chain has TRBV7-3 and TRBJ2-7; D not certain. The ends were cut back, 6 bases at V and 7 bases at J, with 13 bases in the middle. CDR1 SGHTA and CDR2 FQGTGA come from the germline V gene. This CDR3 is 12 amino acids long. In nucleotides, the CDR3 is TGTGCCAGCAGTCAACCTCCCGGAGAGCAGTACTTC. Protein sequence: CASSQPPGEQYF.

The J gene is TRBJ2-7, the V gene TRBV7-2; 7 nucleotides align to TRBD1. Germline values: CDR1 SGHTA, CDR2 FQGNSA. The CDR3 has 15 residues. Trimming cost V 4 bases and J 0 bases; bases outside gene matches: 6. The DNA for the CDR3 is TGTGCCAGCAGCTCGGGCCGGACAGGCTCCTACGAGCAGTACTTC. Protein product: CASSSGRTGSYEQYF.

This clonotype occurred many times. The chain carries TRBV9 and TRBJ2-1; D is perhaps TRBD1 (5 bases). This CDR3 is built from 20 residues. In germline, CDR1 is SGDLS, CDR2 YYNGEE. The V end lost 2 bases, the J end lost 0 bases, and 24 bases lay between the germline ends. CDR3 coding DNA: TGTGCCAGCAGCGTGAGCCTTTTGAATGCAGGGCCGAGCTCCTACAATGAGCAGTTCTTC. Translating gives CASSVSLLNAGPSSYNEQFF.

This clonotype was detected only a few times. The chain joins TRBV6-1 to TRBJ2-1; D not resolved. Trimming cost V 8 bases and J 0 bases, with 5 bases left between them. Germline V gene data show CDR1 as MNHNS and CDR2 as SASEGT. CDR3 size: 12 residues. The CDR3 coding sequence is TGTGCCAGCGAGAGCTCCTACAATGAGCAGTTCTTC. Residues: CASESSYNEQFF.

This clonotype was seen a handful of times. The chain combines TRBV3-1 with TRBJ1-4; TRBD1 is a possible D gene (6 bases). The germline CDR1 and CDR2 sequences are LGHDT and YNNKEL (reference sequence). The V end lost 3 bases, the J end lost 6 bases, and 11 bases lay between the germline ends. This CDR3 spans 14 amino acids. The CDR3 DNA follows: TGTGCCAGCAGCCACAGGGGTGATTATGAAAAACTGTTTTTT. It encodes CASSHRGDYEKLFF.

The V and J genes are TRBV2 and TRBJ2-3; the match to TRBD2 covers 9 bases. After removal of 1 base from V and 2 bases from J, the junction contained 4 bases not matched to a gene. This CDR3 is 16 amino acids long. CDR1 is SNHLY and CDR2 is FYNNEI in the germline V gene. The CDR3 DNA is TGTGCCAGCAGTGAAGGGCTAGCGGGGTACACAGATACGCAGTATTTT. It codes for CASSEGLAGYTDTQYF.

The chain employs TRBV6-5 and TRBJ2-4, with D tentatively TRBD2 (5 bases). This CDR3 contains 12 residues. V lost 5 bases to trimming and J lost 8 bases, with 10 bases between them. Germline loops: CDR1 MNHEY, CDR2 SVGAGI. In DNA, the CDR3 is TGTGCCAGCAGTACGAACGGGGACATTCAGTACTTC. Protein sequence: CASSTNGDIQYF.